The entry that follows covers one TCR beta chain sequence. How the authors handled the data: For nucleated cells, counts were estimated from reference gene primer amplification. The table came from immunoSEQ multiplex PCR; TCRdb's copy has only in-frame clones and leaves some out. The D gene and trimming were derived from the DNA, and the V and J assignments and clone size from that table. The top ten clones hold less than 5% of a sample with a few hundred thousand clones, roughly 89% of them seen once. The sample is drawn from a study of blood T cell repertoires in COVID-19. As for the study in general: Researchers got acute and convalescent COVID-19 samples from the United States, Italy and Spain. The analysed material was cDNA or gDNA that came from T cells, B-cell-depleted T cells, or PBMCs.

Enrollment of patients from Seattle took place during active infection, with longitudinal follow-up. The CDR3 runs to 15 residues. Looked up from germline, CDR1 is GTSNPN and CDR2 is SVGIG (reference sequence). Trimming left V 1 base short and J 3 bases short, with 13 bases between. This chain connects TRBV30 to TRBJ1-5, with a possible D match to TRBD1 (5 bases). The sequenced material came from peripheral blood. This clonotype originated in a woman aged 60-75 years with COVID-19, enrolled during active disease. The CDR3 spells CAWSESGLDNQPQHF. The CDR3 DNA reads as TGTGCCTGGAGTGAGTCAGGGTTGGACAATCAGCCCCAGCATTTT.